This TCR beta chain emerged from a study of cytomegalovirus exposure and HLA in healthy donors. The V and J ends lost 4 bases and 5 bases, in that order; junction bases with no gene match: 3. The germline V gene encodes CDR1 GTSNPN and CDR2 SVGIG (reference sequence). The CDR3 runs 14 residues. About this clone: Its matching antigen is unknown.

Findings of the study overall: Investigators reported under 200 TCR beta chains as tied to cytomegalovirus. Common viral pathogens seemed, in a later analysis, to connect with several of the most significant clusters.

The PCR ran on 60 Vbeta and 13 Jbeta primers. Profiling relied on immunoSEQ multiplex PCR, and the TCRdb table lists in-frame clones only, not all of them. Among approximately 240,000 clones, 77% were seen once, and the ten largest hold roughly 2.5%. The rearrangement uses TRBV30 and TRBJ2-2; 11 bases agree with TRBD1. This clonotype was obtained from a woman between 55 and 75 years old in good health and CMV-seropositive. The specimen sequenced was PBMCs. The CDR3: CAWKGQGGTGELFF. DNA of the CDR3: TGTGCCTGGAAGGGACAGGGGGGAACCGGGGAGCTGTTTTTT.